One and the same sample provided the 20 T cell receptor beta chains below, sequenced in a study of T-cell reconstitution after alpha-beta-depleted transplantation in children. It was with unique molecular identifiers that the TCRbeta library was prepared. TCRdb called the PCR reads again in MiXCR, with one record for every CDR3 protein. The repertoire holds about 830,000 distinct CDR3 sequences, with less than 20% as singletons. Sequencing was performed on PBMCs, mostly from graft donor cells, taken 360 days after TCRalphabeta/CD19-depleted stem cell transplant. The source is a male patient younger than 18 who had a stem cell transplant for acute lymphoblastic leukemia, so the T cells may come from the graft donor.

The V gene is TRBV7-8, the J gene TRBJ2-2, with D perhaps TRBD1 or TRBD2 (6 bases each). This CDR3 is 14 amino acids long. Germline-derived CDR1 and CDR2 are SGHVS and FQNEAQ. Trimming cost V 5 bases and J 7 bases, with 14 bases left between them. CDR3 in amino acids: CASSPYGGHGELFF. DNA of the CDR3: TGTGCCAGCAGCCCATACGGGGGCCACGGGGAGCTGTTTTTT.

This clonotype has ten or more counts. The genes are TRBV11-2 and TRBJ2-3; D gene ambiguous. Germline assignment: CDR1 SGHAT and CDR2 FQNNGV. Trimming removed 5 bases from V and 4 bases from J, with 10 bases in between. The CDR3 has 13 residues. The CDR3 sequence: CASSRPVADTQYF. Here the CDR3 DNA reads TGTGCCAGCAGCCGCCCCGTAGCAGATACGCAGTATTTT.

The V gene is TRBV6-6, the J gene TRBJ2-3, with D possibly being TRBD2 (6 bases). The ends were cut back, 9 bases at V and 4 bases at J, with 11 bases in the middle. This CDR3 is built from 12 residues. CDR1 is MNHNY, CDR2 SVGAGI, per germline (reference sequence). CDR3 amino acids: CASTSGPDTQYF. CDR3 DNA sequence: TGTGCCAGTACGAGCGGGCCAGATACGCAGTATTTT.

The chain carries TRBV7-8 and TRBJ2-7; D not certain. Deletions cut 3 bases from V and 1 base from J, with 10 bases between. The CDR3 has 14 residues. The germline V gene encodes CDR1 SGHVS and CDR2 FQNEAQ. In DNA, the CDR3 is TGTGCCAGCAGCTTCCGGACGTATTCCTACGAGCAGTACTTC. It specifies CASSFRTYSYEQYF.

Ten or more counts support this clonotype. The junction and the germline gene differ at one end; a read error may be behind it. V gene TRBV12-3 or TRBV12-4 combines with J gene TRBJ2-1; D is unresolved. The CDR3 spans 12 residues. CDR3 nucleotide sequence: TGCGCCAGCAGCAGGTCCTACAATGAGCAGTTCTTC. It specifies CASSRSYNEQFF.

This clonotype was counted between two and nine times. The V gene is TRBV7-6, the J gene TRBJ2-7, with D uncertain. Germline lookup yields CDR1 SGHVS and CDR2 FNYEAQ. The CDR3 spans 13 residues. V lost 1 base, J lost 7 bases, and 11 bases lay in between. DNA of the CDR3: TGTGCCAGCAGCTTAGGTTACGGGTTAGAGCAGTACTTC. This encodes CASSLGYGLEQYF.

This clonotype was found a few times. The chain couples TRBV9 to TRBJ2-5; D ambiguous. Germline loops: CDR1 SGDLS, CDR2 YYNGEE. Trimming pared 0 bases from V and 5 bases from J, leaving 14 bases between. CDR3 length equals 15 residues. The CDR3 spells CASSVVGLPGETQYF. The CDR3 bases are TGTGCCAGCAGCGTAGTCGGGCTCCCCGGGGAGACCCAGTACTTC.

Ten or more counts support this clonotype. The V and J genes are TRBV5-1 and TRBJ2-1; D call uncertain. The germline CDR1 and CDR2 sequences are SGHRS and YFSETQ. The CDR3 is 13 residues long. V was trimmed by 0 bases and J by 7 bases, leaving 8 bases between them. CDR3 sequence (DNA): TGCGCCAGCAGCTTGGATGGCCCTAATGAGCAGTTCTTC. Translation: CASSLDGPNEQFF. Full variable domain (rest looked up from reference TRBV5-1 and TRBJ2-1): KAGVTQTPRYLIKTRGQQVTLSCSPISGHRSVSWYQQTPGQGLQFLFEYFSETQRNKGNFPGRFSGRQFSNSRSEMNVSTLELGDSALYLCASSLDGPNEQFFGPGTRLTVL.

The chain links TRBV29-1 to TRBJ2-7; D is possibly TRBD2 (6 bases). V lost 3 bases and J 6 bases, leaving 24 bases between the germline ends. The CDR3 contains 16 residues. Per germline, CDR1 SQVTM and CDR2 ANQGSEA. CDR3 sequence reads: CSVEAPVVGTVGEQYF. In DNA, the CDR3 is TGCAGCGTTGAGGCGCCCGTCGTAGGGACTGTCGGCGAGCAGTACTTC.

V gene TRBV12-3 or TRBV12-4 combines with J gene TRBJ2-5; D perhaps matches TRBD2 (6 bases). The CDR3 consists of 15 residues. V was pared by 5 bases and J by 5 bases, with 18 bases between. CDR3 coding DNA: TGTGCCAGCAGTCCCCAGGCGGGGAGTACGGAGACCCAGTACTTC. Encoded protein: CASSPQAGSTETQYF.

The gene calls are TRBV4-1 and TRBJ2-7; tentatively, D is TRBD2 (6 bases). The V gene's germline CDR1 is MGHRA and CDR2 YSYEKL. CDR3 size: 13 residues. The V end was cut by 4 bases, the J end by 5 bases, with 12 bases between. The CDR3 loop reads CASSPTPSDEQYF. CDR3 nucleotide sequence: TGCGCCAGCAGCCCGACCCCTAGCGACGAGCAGTACTTC.

This chain joins TRBV5-6 and TRBJ1-1; the D is unclear. Trimming took off 2 bases at V and 1 base at J, with 6 bases between the two ends. CDR3 size: 13 residues. Per the germline V gene, CDR1 is SGHDT and CDR2 is YYEEEE. The CDR3 sequence is CASSFRWNTEAFF. CDR3 in DNA: TGTGCCAGCAGCTTCCGGTGGAACACTGAAGCTTTCTTT.

V and J are TRBV6-4 and TRBJ2-2, with D possibly being TRBD1 (5 bases). This CDR3 is 14 amino acids long. Trimming removed 5 bases from V and 3 bases from J, with 10 bases in between. In germline, CDR1 is MRHNA, CDR2 SNTAGT. The CDR3: CASSPTRDTGELFF. CDR3 sequence (DNA): TGTGCCAGCAGTCCAACCAGGGACACCGGGGAGCTGTTTTTT.

This clonotype has just a few counts. The chain combines TRBV28 with TRBJ2-5; TRBD2 matches 7 bases. J gave up 1 base and V 4 bases, and 6 bases lay outside the gene matches. CDR1 is MDHEN, CDR2 SYDVKM, per germline. CDR3 length: 15 residues. The CDR3: CASSWTSGVQETQYF. CDR3 sequence (DNA): TGTGCCAGCAGTTGGACTAGTGGGGTCCAAGAGACCCAGTACTTC. Variable domain in full (rest from reference TRBV28 and TRBJ2-5): DVKVTQSSRYLVKRTGEKVFLECVQDMDHENMFWYRQDPGLGLRLIYFSYDVKMKEKGDIPEGYSVSREKKERFSLILESASTNQTSMYLCASSWTSGVQETQYFGPGTRLLVL.

The chain combines TRBV5-6 with TRBJ2-3; D ambiguous. Germline loops: CDR1 SGHDT, CDR2 YYEEEE. Trimming cost V 4 bases and J 4 bases, with 19 bases left between them. This CDR3 has 16 residues. The CDR3 reads CASSAPRRLSADTQYF. The CDR3, as DNA: TGTGCCAGCAGCGCTCCCCGCCGCCTGTCCGCAGATACGCAGTATTTT.

This clonotype was observed many times. V usage is TRBV24-1 and J usage is TRBJ2-7; 11 positions match TRBD2. The CDR3 length is 16 residues. Looked up from germline, CDR1 is KGHDR and CDR2 is SFDVKD. Trimming removed 4 bases from V and 2 bases from J; junction bases left unmatched: 6. This CDR3 reads CATSETGTSGTYEQYF. CDR3 nucleotide sequence: TGTGCCACCAGTGAAACCGGGACTAGCGGAACCTACGAGCAGTACTTC.

J is TRBJ1-4 and V is TRBV19, with a weak D call TRBD1 (6 bases). V lost 3 bases, J lost 3 bases, and 11 bases lay in between. Per the germline V gene, CDR1 is LNHDA and CDR2 is SQIVND (reference sequence). The CDR3 sequence is 15 residues long. The CDR3 region is CASSILGAPNEKLFF. The DNA of the CDR3 is TGTGCCAGTAGTATCCTGGGGGCACCTAATGAAAAACTGTTTTTT.

This clonotype turned up a few times. This chain joins TRBV5-1 and TRBJ2-1; 13 nucleotides match TRBD2. This CDR3 region has 15 residues. The V gene end was trimmed by 5 bases and the J gene end by 10 bases; junction bases not matched to a gene: 9. CDR1 and CDR2 (germline): SGHRS, YFSETQ. CDR3 in amino acids: CASRPTSGRFDEQFF. For the CDR3, the DNA is TGCGCCAGCAGACCGACTAGCGGGAGGTTCGACGAGCAGTTCTTC.

This clonotype was seen once. The V and J genes are TRBV7-9 and TRBJ2-7; D remains ambiguous. V was cut by 10 bases and J by 0 bases, with 13 bases left in between. The CDR3 length is 13 residues. Germline-derived CDR1 and CDR2 are SEHNR and FQNEAQ (reference sequence). This CDR3 reads CANTSLSSYEQYF. The CDR3 nucleotides read TGTGCCAATACGTCTCTCAGCTCCTACGAGCAGTACTTC.

This clonotype was seen ten or more times. The chain carries TRBV5-1 and TRBJ2-7; TRBD2 aligns across 10 bases. The CDR3 runs to 15 residues. After removal of 8 bases from V and 0 bases from J, the junction contained 8 bases not matched to a gene. The germline V gene has CDR1 SGHRS and CDR2 YFSETQ. The CDR3 nucleotides are TGCGCCAGTCCTCCGGGACTAGCGATCTCCTACGAGCAGTACTTC. Amino acid sequence: CASPPGLAISYEQYF.